This passage covers 28 T cell receptor beta chains from one sample sequenced in a study of early T cells in non-severe SARS-CoV-2 infection. TCRdb re-derived calls from the 5' RACE reads in MiXCR, one entry per CDR3 protein. The repertoire holds tens of thousands of distinct CDR3 sequences, with about 9% as singletons. Sequenced here: whole blood, sampled at baseline. The receptors were sampled from an adult who was a healthcare worker with PCR-confirmed SARS-CoV-2 infection or an uninfected control (not recorded which).

The sample holds a few counts of this clonotype. This chain connects TRBV12-3 or TRBV12-4 to TRBJ1-1, with unresolved D. Trimming took off 1 base at V and 4 bases at J, with 4 bases between the two ends. The CDR3 consists of 12 residues. The CDR3 sequence: CASSLGPTEAFF. The CDR3, as DNA: TGTGCCAGCAGTTTAGGACCCACTGAAGCTTTCTTT.

The sample holds many counts of this clonotype. V gene TRBV7-2 combines with J gene TRBJ1-3; D is ambiguous. Trimming removed 5 bases from V and 0 bases from J, with 5 bases in between. The CDR3 is 13 amino acids. CDR1 is SGHTA, CDR2 FQGNSA, per germline. The CDR3 bases are TGTGCCAGCAGCGGGGACTCTGGAAACACCATATATTTT. This sequence encodes CASSGDSGNTIYF.

A few counts support this clonotype. J is TRBJ2-3 and V is TRBV25-1; the D call may be TRBD1 or TRBD2 (6 bases each). The germline gives CDR1 MGHDK, CDR2 SYGVNS. Trimming removed 2 bases from V and 2 bases from J, with 8 bases in between. This CDR3 is 14 amino acids long. CDR3 protein: CASSEGGLTDTQYF. In DNA, the CDR3 is TGTGCCAGCAGTGAAGGGGGGCTCACAGATACGCAGTATTTT. The full variable domain, in which reference TRBV25-1 and TRBJ2-3 provide the parts outside the CDR3, is EADIYQTPRYLVIGTGKKITLECSQTMGHDKMYWYQQDPGMELHLIHYSYGVNSTEKGDLSSESTVSRIRTEHFPLTLESARPSHTSQYLCASSEGGLTDTQYFGPGTRLTVL.

This chain connects TRBV12-3 or TRBV12-4 to TRBJ2-1; 13 bases line up with TRBD2. The length of the CDR3 is 16 residues. J lost 0 bases, V lost 5 bases, and 1 base had no gene match. CDR3 bases: TGTGCCAGCAGTCGGACTAGCGGGAGCTCCTACAATGAGCAGTTCTTC. The encoded protein is CASSRTSGSSYNEQFF.

This clonotype was seen more than once but under ten times. V usage is TRBV7-2 and J usage is TRBJ1-1, with D unclear. Deletions cut 7 bases from V and 7 bases from J, with 22 bases between. The CDR3 consists of 15 residues. Looked up from germline, CDR1 is SGHTA and CDR2 is FQGNSA. The CDR3 nucleotides read TGTGCCAGCACAGCGACCATAAATTCGTTTGGTGAAGCTTTCTTT. Amino acids: CASTATINSFGEAFF. The variable domain in full, completed from reference TRBV7-2 and TRBJ1-1, reads GAGVSQSPSNKVTEKGKDVELRCDPISGHTALYWYRQSLGQGLEFLIYFQGNSAPDKSGLPSDRFSAERTGGSVSTLTIQRTQQEDSAVYLCASTATINSFGEAFFGQGTRLTVV.

This clonotype has at least ten counts. This chain uses TRBV30 with TRBJ2-1; TRBD2 agrees at 8 bases. The ends lost 0 bases at V and 9 bases at J; junction bases unmatched: 4. From germline, CDR1 is GTSNPN and CDR2 SVGIG (reference sequence). The CDR3 sequence is 13 residues long. The CDR3 region has the DNA TGTGCCTGGAGTGTAGTAGCGGGAAGTGAGCAGTTCTTC. The encoded protein is CAWSVVAGSEQFF.

This clonotype turned up a few times. The junction shows a germline mismatch at one end, possibly a read error. V usage is TRBV6-2 or TRBV6-3 and J usage is TRBJ2-7; 11 bases match TRBD2. This CDR3 comprises 17 residues. Germline lookup yields CDR1 MNHEY and CDR2 SVGEGT. This CDR3 is CASSYYSLAGVSNEQYF. CDR3 bases: TGTGCCAGCAGTTACTACTCACTAGCGGGAGTCTCCAACGAGCAGTACTTC.

In this sample, this clonotype turned up many times. The V call is TRBV7-9, the J call TRBJ1-4, with D tentatively TRBD1 (6 bases). Trimming pared 5 bases from V and 5 bases from J, leaving 12 bases between. Germline V gene data show CDR1 as SEHNR and CDR2 as FQNEAQ (reference sequence). This CDR3 region has 14 residues. In DNA form, the CDR3 reads TGTGCCAGCAGCCTGGGGGGGGCAAATGAAAAACTGTTTTTT. It codes for CASSLGGANEKLFF.

The chain combines TRBV10-3 with TRBJ2-2, with 15 bases that match TRBD2. The CDR3 is 17 residues long. CDR1 and CDR2 (germline): ENHRY, SYGVKD. Germline trimming cut 11 bases from V and 6 bases from J; bases unmatched to any gene: 13. The CDR3 loop is CASGTSGRNGGAGELFF. CDR3 in DNA: TGTGCCTCCGGGACTAGCGGGAGGAACGGGGGCGCCGGGGAGCTGTTTTTT.

In this sample, this clonotype turned up a few times. DNA of the CDR3: TGTGCCAGCAGCTTAGAGAGCGGGGGTGAGCAGTTCTTC. Translation: CASSLESGGEQFF. V usage is TRBV7-3 and J usage is TRBJ2-1; 8 bases are a match to TRBD2. CDR3 length: 13 amino acids. CDR1 is SGHTA, CDR2 FQGTGA, per germline. J lost 9 bases, V lost 2 bases, and 3 bases had no gene match.

This clonotype was counted only a few times. This rearrangement joins TRBV5-1 to TRBJ2-3, with 14 bases fitting TRBD2. CDR3 length: 18 amino acids. Germline V gene sequence: CDR1 SGHRS, CDR2 YFSETQ. After removal of 3 bases from V and 4 bases from J, the junction contained 10 bases not matched to a gene. CDR3 DNA: TGCGCCAGCAGCTCGGAACCGGGACTAGCGGGAGTGTCAGATACGCAGTATTTT. Its translation: CASSSEPGLAGVSDTQYF. The variable domain in full, completed from reference TRBV5-1 and TRBJ2-3, reads KAGVTQTPRYLIKTRGQQVTLSCSPISGHRSVSWYQQTPGQGLQFLFEYFSETQRNKGNFPGRFSGRQFSNSRSEMNVSTLELGDSALYLCASSSEPGLAGVSDTQYFGPGTRLTVL.

The rearrangement uses TRBV7-2 and TRBJ2-2, with TRBD2 matching 8 bases. The ends lost 4 bases at V and 4 bases at J; junction bases unmatched: 5. Per germline, CDR1 SGHTA and CDR2 FQGNSA. The CDR3 contains 15 residues. CDR3 in amino acids: CASSSLAGPTGELFF. In DNA, the CDR3 is TGTGCCAGCAGCTCCCTAGCGGGCCCCACCGGGGAGCTGTTTTTT.

The chain is built from TRBV7-2 and TRBJ2-6; D possibly corresponds to TRBD1 (5 bases). CDR3 length: 15 residues. Trimming left V 4 bases short and J 0 bases short, with 7 bases between. Germline V gene lookup returns CDR1 SGHTA and CDR2 FQGNSA. CDR3: CASSYDSSGANVLTF. CDR3 sequence (DNA): TGTGCCAGCAGCTATGACAGCTCTGGGGCCAACGTCCTGACTTTC.

Ten or more counts support this clonotype. The chain links TRBV4-3 to TRBJ2-3; perhaps TRBD2 as D (6 bases). The germline V gene encodes CDR1 LGHNA and CDR2 YSLEER. This CDR3 region has 16 residues. V lost 2 bases and J lost 1, with 13 bases in between. For the CDR3, the DNA is TGCGCCAGCAGCCAACTAGCTAGCGTCGGCACAGATACGCAGTATTTT. Protein product: CASSQLASVGTDTQYF.

The chain carries TRBV12-3 or TRBV12-4 and TRBJ1-1, with 10 bases matching TRBD1. V lost 6 bases and J lost 9; bases outside the gene matches: 7. The CDR3 runs to 13 residues. The CDR3 DNA follows: TGTGCCAGCAGGGGACAGGGGACGACGCAAGCTTTCTTT. Translating gives CASRGQGTTQAFF.

Only a few counts were recorded for this clonotype. This chain uses TRBV2 with TRBJ2-1, with 8 bases matching TRBD2. The CDR3 is 14 residues long. V shed 3 bases and J 6 bases; nucleotides not matched to a gene: 4. Germline V gene sequence: CDR1 SNHLY, CDR2 FYNNEI. CDR3 nucleotides: TGTGCCAGCAGTGACTGGACTAGCAGCAATGAGCAGTTCTTC. It codes for CASSDWTSSNEQFF.

The chain uses TRBV24-1 and TRBJ2-1; 11 positions agree with TRBD2. Trimming took 5 bases from V and 9 from J; bases not matched to a gene: 8. The CDR3 runs to 15 residues. Germline lookup yields CDR1 KGHDR and CDR2 SFDVKD. The DNA for the CDR3 is TGTGCCACCAGTGCCCGACTAGCGGGACTGGGTGAGCAGTTCTTC. Amino acid sequence: CATSARLAGLGEQFF.

At least ten counts were recorded for this clonotype. The V and J genes are TRBV2 and TRBJ1-4; tentative D call: TRBD1 (5 bases). This CDR3 is 13 amino acids long. Trimming pared 8 bases from V and 5 bases from J, leaving 12 bases between. The germline V gene has CDR1 SNHLY and CDR2 FYNNEI. CDR3 sequence reads: CASRRQLNEKLFF. For the CDR3, the DNA is TGTGCCAGCCGTCGACAGCTCAATGAAAAACTGTTTTTT.

The table lists this clonotype with many counts. The V call is TRBV14, the J call TRBJ2-4, with a possible D match to TRBD1 (5 bases). This CDR3 contains 12 residues. Between the trimmed V and J ends, which lost 1 base and 8 bases, there was a span of 6 bases. Germline CDR1 reads SGHDN; CDR2 reads FVKESK. This CDR3 is CASSQVGDIQYF. The CDR3 DNA reads TGTGCCAGCAGCCAAGTAGGGGACATTCAGTACTTC. The full variable domain, in which reference TRBV14 and TRBJ2-4 provide the parts outside the CDR3, is EAGVTQFPSHSVIEKGQTVTLRCDPISGHDNLYWYRRVMGKEIKFLLHFVKESKQDESGMPNNRFLAERTGGTYSTLKVQPAELEDSGVYFCASSQVGDIQYFGAGTRLSVL.

The sample holds a few counts of this clonotype. The CDR3 coding sequence is TGTGCCAGCAGCCAAGTTAGCGGTTCTAGCACAGATACGCAGTATTTT. This encodes CASSQVSGSSTDTQYF. The chain joins TRBV3-1 to TRBJ2-3; the D gene is possibly TRBD2 (6 bases). Between the trimmed V and J ends, which lost 1 base and 0 bases, there was a span of 11 bases. CDR3 size: 16 residues. Germline CDR1 and CDR2: LGHDT and YNNKEL (reference sequence).

This clonotype was seen a handful of times. V usage is TRBV29-1 and J usage is TRBJ2-7, with 12 nucleotides matching TRBD1. CDR3 length: 14 residues. Trimming took 6 bases from V and 1 from J; bases not matched to a gene: 4. Germline CDR1 is SQVTM and CDR2 is ANQGSEA. This CDR3 is CSVGGQGASYEQYF. In nucleotides, the CDR3 is TGCAGCGTCGGGGGACAGGGGGCATCCTACGAGCAGTACTTC.

Comments on this clonotype: Germline and junction disagree at one end, which may indicate a read error. The rearrangement uses TRBV7-9 and TRBJ2-3, with a weak D call TRBD2 (6 bases). Per germline, CDR1 SEHNR and CDR2 FQNEAQ (reference sequence). The CDR3 loop spans 15 amino acids. Written as DNA, the CDR3 is TGTGCCAGCATCGGGACGTCAACTAGCACAGATTCGCAGTATTTT. Translated, it gives CASIGTSTSTDSQYF.

V and J are TRBV23-1 and TRBJ2-1, with 9 positions matching TRBD1. TRBV23-1 is sorted into the ORF group, with uncertain function. This CDR3 contains 15 residues. The V and J ends lost 2 bases and 1 base, in that order; junction bases with no gene match: 0. The CDR3 sequence: CASSQGTGSYNEQFF. CDR3 sequence (DNA): TGCGCCAGCAGTCAAGGGACAGGGTCCTACAATGAGCAGTTCTTC.

This clonotype was detected many times. The rearrangement links TRBV30 to TRBJ2-2; TRBD2 is a possible D gene (5 bases). Per the germline V gene, CDR1 is GTSNPN and CDR2 is SVGIG (reference sequence). Trimming removed 1 base at V and 3 bases at J, with 9 bases between. This CDR3 spans 14 amino acids. Here the CDR3 reads CAWSGGSHTGELFF. The CDR3 nucleotides read TGTGCCTGGAGTGGTGGGAGCCACACCGGGGAGCTGTTTTTT.

This clonotype was recorded at least ten times. The chain uses TRBV11-2 and TRBJ1-3, with D hard to call. V was shortened by 4 bases and J by 8 bases, with 15 bases between the two germline ends. The CDR3 loop spans 14 amino acids. Germline V CDR1 and CDR2: SGHAT, FQNNGV. The CDR3 spells CASSSQIFRDTIYF. CDR3 coding DNA: TGTGCCAGCAGCTCACAGATTTTTAGGGACACCATATATTTT.

The rearrangement uses TRBV12-3 or TRBV12-4 and TRBJ2-1, with D unclear. V lost 8 bases and J 8 bases, leaving 10 bases between the germline ends. The CDR3 is 11 amino acids. Here the CDR3 reads CASSQRDEQFF. CDR3 coding DNA: TGTGCCAGCTCCCAACGCGATGAGCAGTTCTTC.

The V gene is TRBV21-1, the J gene TRBJ2-2. TRBV21-1 is recorded as a pseudogene. The CDR3 has 14 amino acids. The CDR3 protein is CASSKGVGDRGAVF. The CDR3 bases are TGTGCCAGCAGCAAAGGTGTAGGAGACCGGGGAGCTGTTTTT.

This clonotype was counted at least ten times. The rearrangement links TRBV27 to TRBJ2-1; D is ambiguous. Trimming cost V 6 bases and J 4 bases, with 13 bases left between them. CDR3 length: 14 amino acids. The germline V gene has CDR1 MNHEY and CDR2 SMNVEV (reference sequence). DNA of the CDR3: TGTGCCAGCAGCACAGTTACTGGGTACAATGAGCAGTTCTTC. Protein sequence: CASSTVTGYNEQFF.